This TCR beta chain was sequenced during a study of response to subunit inactivated influenza vaccine. The CDR3 is made up of 18 amino acids. Germline V gene sequence: CDR1 MNHGY, CDR2 SAAAGT. The V end lost 8 bases, the J end lost 2 bases, and 25 bases lay between the germline ends. TCRdb recomputed calls from the RT-PCR reads with MiXCR, one row per CDR3 protein. The sample yields just under 550,000 distinct CDR3 sequences, 20% to 25% seen once. In this sample, this clonotype turned up a few times. This sample also belongs to another study, concerning T cells expressing NK-cell markers. Per that study: The TCR beta cDNA came from 5'RACE template switching with UMIs. Of eight sequenced donors, seven were HCMV-seropositive and one HCMV-seronegative. In more than five donors, dominant CD3+CD56+NKG2C+ clonotypes ranked among the top 10 CD8+ clonotypes. These clonotypes additionally ranked first within the CD3+CD56-NKG2C+ fraction of a handful of donors. Uncertainty persisted over the HCMV specificity of expanded NKG2C+ T cell clones.

This sequence joins TRBV6-8 and TRBJ1-5; D may be TRBD1 (5 bases). The starting material was CD4+ T cells sorted from PBMCs, obtained about 11 days after vaccination. The TCR sequence derives from a man aged 50-59 years who received an inactivated influenza vaccine. CDR3 DNA: TGTGCCAGCCAACCGCAGGGAAAACCGGGGGGTCGCAATCAGCCCCAGCATTTT. The encoded protein is CASQPQGKPGGRNQPQHF.